This is a list of T cell receptor beta chains from one sample in a study of sequential checkpoint blockade in melanoma. Sequencing was performed with immunoSEQ multiplex PCR; in TCRdb, only in-frame clones are kept and a portion is missing. Of 34,000 or so clones listed, about four fifths are singletons. The material sequenced was CD8+ T cells sorted from blood (inferred from file names), taken from a patient given nivolumab and ipilimumab in sequence. The receptors were gathered from a human donor with melanoma. The CDR3 runs from the conserved cysteine through the conserved F or W. A D gene is named only where the DNA matches it firmly. Clone size, where shown, is once, few, many, or a class for clones that have expanded.

D gene	V gene	clone size	J gene	CDR3 protein	CDR3 DNA
.	TRBV28	once	TRBJ1-2	CASSLGPGVNYGYTF	TGTGCCAGCAGTTTAGGGCCAGGTGTCAACTATGGCTACACCTTC
.	TRBV4-3	.	TRBJ2-7	CASSQGQADSYEQYF	TGCGCCAGCAGCCAAGGACAGGCGGACTCCTACGAGCAGTACTTC
TRBD1	TRBV5-4	.	TRBJ1-1	CASSLGGTVTFNEAFF	TGTGCCAGCAGCTTGGGTGGGACAGTGACCTTTAATGAAGCTTTCTTT
TRBD1	TRBV7-9	.	TRBJ1-6	CASSFPTGRNSPLHF	TGTGCCAGCAGCTTTCCGACAGGGCGGAATTCACCCCTCCACTTT
TRBD1	TRBV4-1	.	TRBJ1-5	CASSPGTGWNQPQHF	TGCGCCAGCAGCCCCGGGACAGGGTGGAATCAGCCCCAGCATTTT
.	TRBV11-2	.	TRBJ2-7	CASSFGPGLLAYEQYF	TGTGCCAGCAGCTTTGGGCCAGGACTTTTAGCATACGAGCAGTACTTC
.	TRBV28	.	TRBJ2-7	CASSLYRAAESYEQYF	TGTGCCAGCAGTTTATATCGAGCCGCCGAGTCCTACGAGCAGTACTTC
TRBD2	TRBV6-4	.	TRBJ2-3	CASTLREAGGSTDTQYF	TGTGCCAGCACCCTACGGGAAGCGGGAGGCAGCACAGATACGCAGTATTTT
TRBD1	TRBV4-1	.	TRBJ1-5	CASSQEGGPNQPQHF	TGCGCCAGCAGCCAAGAAGGGGGCCCTAATCAGCCCCAGCATTTT
TRBD1	TRBV5-6	.	TRBJ1-2	CASSSTGGLGGYTF	TGTGCCAGCAGCAGTACAGGGGGCTTAGGGGGCTACACCTTC
TRBD1	TRBV18	.	TRBJ2-7	CASSPLQGVYEQYF	TGTGCCAGCTCACCACTCCAGGGGGTCTACGAGCAGTACTTC
.	TRBV10-3	few	TRBJ1-2	CAISESTGFNYGYTF	TGTGCCATCAGTGAGTCTACAGGATTTAACTATGGCTACACCTTC
.	TRBV29-1	.	TRBJ2-7	CSVETSYEQYF	TGCAGCGTTGAAACTAGCTACGAGCAGTACTTC
.	TRBV7-9	.	TRBJ2-7	CASSLGLFEQYF	TGTGCCAGCAGCTTGGGCCTTTTCGAGCAGTACTTC
TRBD1	TRBV27	.	TRBJ2-7	CASSFLGTGNYEQYF	TGTGCCAGCAGTTTTTTGGGGACAGGGAACTACGAGCAGTACTTC